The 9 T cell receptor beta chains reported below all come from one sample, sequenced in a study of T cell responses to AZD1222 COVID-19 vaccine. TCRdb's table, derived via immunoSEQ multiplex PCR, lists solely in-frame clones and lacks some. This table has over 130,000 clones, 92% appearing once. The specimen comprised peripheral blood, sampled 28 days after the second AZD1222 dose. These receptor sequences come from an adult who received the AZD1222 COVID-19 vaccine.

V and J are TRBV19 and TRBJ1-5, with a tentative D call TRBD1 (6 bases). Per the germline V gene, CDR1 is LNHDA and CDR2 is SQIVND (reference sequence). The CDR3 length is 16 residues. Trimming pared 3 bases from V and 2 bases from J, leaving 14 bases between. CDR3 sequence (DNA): TGTGCCAGTAGTATTCGGGGGCTACTCGGCAATCAGCCCCAGCATTTT. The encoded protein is CASSIRGLLGNQPQHF.

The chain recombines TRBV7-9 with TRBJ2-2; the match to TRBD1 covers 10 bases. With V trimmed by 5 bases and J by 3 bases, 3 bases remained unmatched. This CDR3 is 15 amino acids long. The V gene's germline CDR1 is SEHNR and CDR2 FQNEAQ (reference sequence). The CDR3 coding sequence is TGTGCCAGCAGCACCGGACAGGGGGACACCGGGGAGCTGTTTTTT. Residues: CASSTGQGDTGELFF.

CDR3 residues: CASSLSGTSGFNEQFF. The CDR3 nucleotides read TGTGCCAGCAGCCTCTCCGGGACTAGCGGATTCAATGAGCAGTTCTTC. The chain recombines TRBV7-3 with TRBJ2-1; 11 nucleotides align to TRBD2. In germline, CDR1 is SGHTA, CDR2 FQGTGA. There are 16 residues in the CDR3. Losses at the gene ends were 5 bases for V and 6 bases for J; bases not matched to a gene: 9.

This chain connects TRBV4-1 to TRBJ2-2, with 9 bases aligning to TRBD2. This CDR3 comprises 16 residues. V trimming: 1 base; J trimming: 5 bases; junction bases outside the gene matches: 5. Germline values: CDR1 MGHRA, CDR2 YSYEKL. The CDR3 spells CASSQVVLAGTGELFF. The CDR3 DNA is TGCGCCAGCAGCCAAGTTGTGCTAGCGGGGACCGGGGAGCTGTTTTTT.

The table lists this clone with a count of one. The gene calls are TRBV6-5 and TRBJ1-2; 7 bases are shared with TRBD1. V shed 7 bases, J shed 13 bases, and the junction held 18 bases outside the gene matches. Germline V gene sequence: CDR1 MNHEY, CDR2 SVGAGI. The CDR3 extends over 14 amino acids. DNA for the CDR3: TGTGCCAGCACCCTGGAATCGGGCCCGACAGGGAGCACCTTC. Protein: CASTLESGPTGSTF.

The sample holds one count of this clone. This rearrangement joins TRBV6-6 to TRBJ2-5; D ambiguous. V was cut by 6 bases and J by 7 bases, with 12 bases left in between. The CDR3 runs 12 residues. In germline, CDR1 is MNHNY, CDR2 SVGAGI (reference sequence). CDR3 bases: TGTGCCAGCAGCCGCGGTCCGGCGACCCAGTACTTC. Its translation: CASSRGPATQYF.

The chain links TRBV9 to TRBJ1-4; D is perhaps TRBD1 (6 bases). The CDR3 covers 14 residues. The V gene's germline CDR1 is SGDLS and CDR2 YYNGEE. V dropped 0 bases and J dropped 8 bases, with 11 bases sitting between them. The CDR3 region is CASSVGGLGEKLFF. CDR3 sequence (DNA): TGTGCCAGCAGCGTAGGGGGGCTGGGGGAAAAACTGTTTTTT.

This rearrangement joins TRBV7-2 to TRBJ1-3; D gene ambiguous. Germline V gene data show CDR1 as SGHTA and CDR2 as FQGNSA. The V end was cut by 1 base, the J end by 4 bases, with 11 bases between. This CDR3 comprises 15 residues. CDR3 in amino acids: CASSLGVTAGNTIYF. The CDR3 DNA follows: TGTGCCAGCAGCTTAGGGGTAACGGCCGGAAACACCATATATTTT.

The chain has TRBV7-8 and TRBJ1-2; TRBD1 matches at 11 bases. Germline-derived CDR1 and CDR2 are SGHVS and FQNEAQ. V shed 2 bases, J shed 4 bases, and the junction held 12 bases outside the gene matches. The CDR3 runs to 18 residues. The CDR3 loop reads CASSLPRTGGSFGYGYTF. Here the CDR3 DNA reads TGTGCCAGCAGCTTACCTCGGACAGGGGGCTCGTTCGGCTATGGCTACACCTTC.